Listed below are T cell receptor beta chains from one sample, sequenced in a study of shared clonotypes between healthy human individuals. Assay used: immunoSEQ multiplex PCR; TCRdb lists only in-frame clones, some missing. This table holds about 1.4 million clones, approximately 97% found once. Sequencing used naive CD4+ T cells sorted from blood. The receptors were gathered from a man younger than 45 in good health. Each CDR3 is given with its conserved first and last residue. The order of the fields is V gene, D gene, J gene, CDR3 length, clone size, CDR3 protein, CDR3 DNA. D genes are given only for firm matches. Size values are once, few and many counts, or a class for expanded clones, and some rows have none.

TRBV2,TRBD1,TRBJ2-7,13,-,CASRTGGGYEQYF,TGTGCCAGCAGAACAGGGGGCGGATACGAGCAGTACTTC
TRBV29-1,-,TRBJ1-5,13,-,CSVVDSFNQPQHF,TGCAGCGTTGTTGACAGCTTCAATCAGCCCCAGCATTTT
TRBV27,-,TRBJ2-1,11,-,CATSIGDEQFF,TGTGCCACCTCCATAGGCGATGAGCAGTTCTTC
TRBV15,TRBD1,TRBJ1-2,14,once,CATALQTGGNGYTF,TGTGCCACGGCTCTCCAGACAGGGGGTAATGGCTACACCTTC
TRBV28,-,TRBJ1-3,17,-,CASSLWRGSASGNTIYF,TGTGCCAGCAGTTTATGGCGGGGATCGGCCTCTGGAAACACCATATATTTT
TRBV29-1,-,TRBJ1-5,13,-,CSVGTGSNQPQHF,TGCAGCGTCGGGACCGGTAGCAATCAGCCCCAGCATTTT
TRBV28,TRBD2,TRBJ2-7,15,-,CASSLYGTSGREQYF,TGTGCCAGCAGCCTTTATGGGACTAGCGGGCGCGAGCAGTACTTC
TRBV5-1,TRBD1,TRBJ2-3,15,-,CASKRRTGGTDTQYF,TGCGCCAGCAAGAGAAGGACAGGGGGCACAGATACGCAGTATTTT
TRBV2,-,TRBJ1-2,13,-,CASSGQAIGGYTF,TGTGCCAGCAGTGGACAGGCAATAGGCGGCTACACCTTC
TRBV18,-,TRBJ1-6,15,once,CASSPRPKGNSPLHF,TGTGCCAGCTCACCGAGGCCAAAGGGGAATTCACCCCTCCACTTT
TRBV10-3,-,TRBJ1-3,13,-,CAISRDLGNTIYF,TGTGCCATCAGCAGGGATTTAGGAAACACCATATATTTT
TRBV2,-,TRBJ2-7,17,-,CASSVVSSFLSSYEQYF,TGTGCCAGCAGTGTGGTTTCGTCATTTCTCAGCTCCTACGAGCAGTACTTC
TRBV14,-,TRBJ1-3,15,-,CASSLIREAGNTIYF,TGTGCCAGCAGCCTTATCAGGGAAGCTGGAAACACCATATATTTT
TRBV5-6,-,TRBJ2-7,14,-,CASSLPGSNYEQYF,TGTGCCAGCAGCTTGCCTGGGTCGAACTACGAGCAGTACTTC
TRBV5-6,TRBD1,TRBJ1-4,15,-,CASSPYRGRGEKLFF,TGTGCCAGCAGCCCTTACAGGGGGCGCGGTGAAAAACTGTTTTTT
TRBV7-2,-,TRBJ2-4,13,-,CASSLDRENIQYF,TGTGCCAGCAGCTTAGACAGGGAAAACATTCAGTACTTC
TRBV18,TRBD1,TRBJ1-1,14,-,CASSPRTGDTEAFF,TGTGCCAGCTCACCTAGGACAGGGGACACTGAAGCTTTCTTT
TRBV6-1,-,TRBJ1-2,12,many,CASSKQGYGYTF,TGTGCCAGCAGTAAACAGGGTTATGGCTACACCTTC
TRBV6-1,TRBD2,TRBJ2-1,15,-,CASTQAGGFYNEQFF,TGTGCCAGCACCCAAGCGGGAGGATTCTACAATGAGCAGTTCTTC
TRBV2,TRBD2,TRBJ2-7,14,-,CASSQTSGSDEQYF,TGTGCCAGCAGCCAGACTAGCGGGAGCGACGAGCAGTACTTC
TRBV5-1,-,TRBJ2-1,14,-,CASREGQRINEQFF,TGCGCCAGCAGGGAAGGACAGAGGATTAATGAGCAGTTCTTC
TRBV9,TRBD2,TRBJ2-7,16,-,CASSVDPGLPRYEQYF,TGTGCCAGCAGCGTAGACCCGGGACTACCGCGATACGAGCAGTACTTC
TRBV29-1,-,TRBJ2-7,10,-,CSVRVGEQYF,TGCAGCGTTCGAGTGGGCGAGCAGTACTTC
TRBV6-5,-,TRBJ1-2,13,-,CASRDPSGGGYTF,TGTGCCAGCAGAGACCCCTCGGGAGGTGGCTACACCTTC
TRBV5-8,-,TRBJ2-5,17,-,CASNYGWGNVRQETQYF,TGTGCCAGCAACTATGGTTGGGGGAACGTAAGACAAGAGACCCAGTACTTC
TRBV7-9,-,TRBJ1-4,14,once,CASSLVGGGEKLFF,TGTGCCAGCAGCTTAGTCGGTGGCGGCGAAAAACTGTTTTTT
TRBV7-8,TRBD2,TRBJ2-1,17,-,CASSLEFGIAGVNEQFF,TGTGCCAGCAGCTTAGAATTCGGGATAGCGGGAGTCAATGAGCAGTTCTTC
TRBV5-1,-,TRBJ2-2,15,-,CASSLDIPSPGELFF,TGCGCCAGCAGCTTGGACATCCCCTCTCCCGGGGAGCTGTTTTTT
TRBV5-1,-,TRBJ2-3,15,-,CASSLVSASTDTQYF,TGCGCCAGCAGCTTGGTGTCAGCTAGCACAGATACGCAGTATTTT
TRBV30,-,TRBJ2-2,15,-,CAWSGARGNTGELFF,TGTGCCTGGAGTGGAGCCAGGGGAAACACCGGGGAGCTGTTTTTT
TRBV10-1,-,TRBJ2-1,13,-,CASNRGGLDEQFF,TGCGCCAGCAATCGCGGGGGCCTGGATGAGCAGTTCTTC
TRBV2,-,TRBJ2-1,14,-,CASSGTDSYNEQFF,TGTGCCAGCAGCGGGACTGACTCCTACAATGAGCAGTTCTTC
TRBV6-1,-,TRBJ2-7,14,-,CASSELGRVVEQYF,TGTGCCAGCAGTGAACTGGGCAGGGTGGTGGAGCAGTACTTC
TRBV6-5,-,TRBJ2-7,13,-,CASSSAAPGEQYF,TGTGCCAGCAGCTCCGCGGCCCCGGGAGAGCAGTACTTC
TRBV28,-,TRBJ2-5,14,-,CASSFQVARETQYF,TGTGCCAGCAGTTTCCAGGTGGCCAGGGAGACCCAGTACTTC
TRBV5-1,-,TRBJ2-7,13,-,CASANPGAYEQYF,TGCGCCAGCGCAAATCCGGGAGCCTACGAGCAGTACTTC
TRBV27,-,TRBJ2-1,15,-,CASRRSGPSYNEQFF,TGTGCCAGCCGTAGGAGCGGACCCTCCTACAATGAGCAGTTCTTC
TRBV7-6,-,TRBJ1-3,16,-,CASSPSWGASGNTIYF,TGTGCCAGCAGCCCTAGCTGGGGAGCATCTGGAAACACCATATATTTT
TRBV7-9,-,TRBJ2-1,15,-,CAGFSAGSSYNEQFF,TGTGCCGGGTTCAGCGCGGGCAGCTCCTACAATGAGCAGTTCTTC
TRBV10-3,-,TRBJ2-1,13,-,CAISEVRGNEQFF,TGTGCCATCAGTGAGGTAAGGGGAAATGAGCAGTTCTTC
TRBV9,TRBD2,TRBJ2-1,15,-,CASSPEGLASDEQFF,TGTGCCAGCAGCCCCGAGGGACTAGCCTCGGATGAGCAGTTCTTC
TRBV5-1,-,TRBJ1-2,12,-,CASSLEGLGYTF,TGCGCCAGCAGCTTGGAAGGGTTGGGCTACACCTTC
TRBV5-6,-,TRBJ2-7,14,-,CASSLVYPGHEQYF,TGTGCCAGCAGCTTGGTTTACCCGGGCCACGAGCAGTACTTC
TRBV28,-,TRBJ1-4,12,once,CASSLRVEKLFF,TGTGCCAGCAGTCTGCGAGTGGAAAAACTGTTTTTT
TRBV2,TRBD1,TRBJ1-5,17,-,CASSEGPGQGSNQPQHF,TGTGCCAGCAGTGAAGGTCCGGGACAGGGGAGCAATCAGCCCCAGCATTTT
TRBV13,TRBD2,TRBJ2-5,17,-,CASSLGVGGTSRETQYF,TGTGCCAGCAGCTTGGGGGTTGGGGGGACTAGCCGTGAGACCCAGTACTTC
TRBV28,TRBD1,TRBJ2-7,15,many,CASSLSRQGAYEQYF,TGTGCCAGCAGTTTATCACGACAGGGGGCTTACGAGCAGTACTTC
TRBV25-1,-,TRBJ2-1,13,-,CASSELRDNEQFF,TGTGCCAGCAGTGAATTAAGGGACAATGAGCAGTTCTTC
TRBV7-6,TRBD1,TRBJ2-7,14,few,CASSLGHRGYEQYF,TGTGCCAGCAGCTTAGGTCACAGGGGTTACGAGCAGTACTTC
TRBV30,TRBD2,TRBJ2-7,14,-,CAWKNLADLSEQYF,TGTGCCTGGAAGAACCTAGCGGATCTCTCCGAGCAGTACTTC
TRBV18,-,TRBJ2-3,11,-,CASSPENTQYF,TGTGCCAGCTCACCGGAAAATACGCAGTATTTT
TRBV7-3,-,TRBJ1-1,13,-,CASSRDSNTEAFF,TGTGCCAGCAGCCGGGACTCAAACACTGAAGCTTTCTTT